This section outlines one T cell receptor (beta chain) sequence together with its context. These data come from a study of T cells in Graves' hyperthyroidism and ophthalmopathy. V was shortened by 9 bases and J by 1 base, with 15 bases between the two germline ends. The CDR3 is 14 residues long. The V gene's germline CDR1 is ENHRY and CDR2 SYGVKD. The investigators amplified TCR beta CDR3 regions from RNA transcripts. When the TCR CDR3 underwent first-round RT-PCR, the HTBI primer set was used. One entry per CDR3 protein, called by TCRdb with MiXCR from the multiplex PCR reads. The table records about 510,000 distinct CDR3 sequences, approximately 49% of them present only once.

The receptor comes from an adult woman with Graves' disease, either hyperthyroidism or ophthalmopathy (not recorded which). V is TRBV10-3 and J is TRBJ1-1, with D perhaps TRBD1 (5 bases). Sequencing was done on a sample of peripheral blood or thyroid tissue (not recorded which). The CDR3 nucleotides are TGTGCCATTATGACAGAAACTGGGAACACTGAAGCTTTCTTT. It codes for CAIMTETGNTEAFF.